The 3 T cell receptor beta chains below were found in one sample sequenced in a study of blood T cell repertoires in COVID-19. Sequencing was performed with immunoSEQ multiplex PCR; in TCRdb, only in-frame clones are kept and a portion is missing. The table shows about 18,000 clones, with nearly 90% occurring only once. The source material was peripheral blood. The receptors stem from a man aged 40-49 years with active COVID-19.

The chain combines TRBV27 with TRBJ1-3; tentatively, D is TRBD1 (6 bases). Germline CDR1 reads MNHEY; CDR2 reads SMNVEV (reference sequence). The CDR3 runs 14 residues. V was pared by 6 bases and J by 4 bases, with 13 bases between. CDR3 sequence: CASRNTGYGNTIYF. The DNA of the CDR3 is TGTGCCAGCAGGAATACAGGGTACGGAAACACCATATATTTT.

The rearrangement links TRBV30 to TRBJ1-4; 9 positions match TRBD1. Germline V gene lookup returns CDR1 GTSNPN and CDR2 SVGIG (reference sequence). Trimming at V came to 5 bases and at J to 8 bases, leaving 15 bases not matched to a gene. This CDR3 has 16 amino acids. The CDR3 here is CAWGGDRDPPSEKLFF. In DNA, the CDR3 is TGTGCCTGGGGGGGGGACAGGGACCCACCTAGCGAAAAACTGTTTTTT.

The chain recombines TRBV4-1 with TRBJ2-7; no clear D. The CDR3 loop spans 14 amino acids. Germline CDR1 and CDR2: MGHRA and YSYEKL. The germline V and J ends were trimmed by 2 bases and 2 bases, with 10 bases remaining between them. The DNA for the CDR3 is TGCGCCAGCAGCCAAAGTGTAACAGCCTACGAGCAGTACTTC. Amino acids: CASSQSVTAYEQYF.